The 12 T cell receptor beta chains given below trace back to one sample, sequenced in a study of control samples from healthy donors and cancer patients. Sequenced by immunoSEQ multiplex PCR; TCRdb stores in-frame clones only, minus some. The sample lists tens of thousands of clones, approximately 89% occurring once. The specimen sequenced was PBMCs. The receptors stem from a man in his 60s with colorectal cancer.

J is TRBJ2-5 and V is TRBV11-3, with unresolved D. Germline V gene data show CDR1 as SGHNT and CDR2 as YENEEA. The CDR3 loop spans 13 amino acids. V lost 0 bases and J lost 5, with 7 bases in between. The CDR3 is CASSLDVAETQYF. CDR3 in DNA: TGTGCCAGCAGCTTAGATGTCGCGGAGACCCAGTACTTC.

The CDR3 DNA sequence: TGTGCCAGTAGTACCGTAGCGGGTGGGCAGCCCCAGCATTTT. Its translation is CASSTVAGGQPQHF. The chain joins TRBV19 to TRBJ1-5; D is unclear. The CDR3 consists of 14 residues. Germline V gives CDR1 LNHDA, CDR2 SQIVND (reference sequence). Trimming left V 4 bases short and J 7 bases short, with 14 bases between.

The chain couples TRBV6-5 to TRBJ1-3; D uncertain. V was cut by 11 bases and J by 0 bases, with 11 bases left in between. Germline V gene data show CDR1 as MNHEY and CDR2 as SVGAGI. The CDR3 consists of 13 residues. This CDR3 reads CAGRESSGNTIYF. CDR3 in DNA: TGTGCCGGCCGGGAGAGCTCTGGAAACACCATATATTTT.

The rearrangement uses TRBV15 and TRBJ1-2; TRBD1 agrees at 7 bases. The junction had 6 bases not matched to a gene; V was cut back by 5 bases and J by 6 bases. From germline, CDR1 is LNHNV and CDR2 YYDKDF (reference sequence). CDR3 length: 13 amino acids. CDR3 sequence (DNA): TGTGCCACCAGCCCCACAGGGGTGGATGGCTACACCTTC. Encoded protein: CATSPTGVDGYTF.

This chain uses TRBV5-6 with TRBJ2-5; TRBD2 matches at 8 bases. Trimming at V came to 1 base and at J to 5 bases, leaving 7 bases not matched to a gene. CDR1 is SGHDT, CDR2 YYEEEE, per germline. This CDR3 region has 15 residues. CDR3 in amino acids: CASSLFGGAKETQYF. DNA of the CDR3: TGTGCCAGCAGCTTGTTCGGGGGGGCGAAGGAGACCCAGTACTTC.

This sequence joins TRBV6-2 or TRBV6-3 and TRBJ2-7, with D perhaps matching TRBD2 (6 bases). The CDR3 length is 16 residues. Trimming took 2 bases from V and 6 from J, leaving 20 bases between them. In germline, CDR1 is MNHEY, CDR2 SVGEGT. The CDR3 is CASSYERGRLIGEQYF. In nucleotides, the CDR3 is TGTGCCAGCAGTTACGAACGGGGGAGGCTCATCGGCGAGCAGTACTTC.

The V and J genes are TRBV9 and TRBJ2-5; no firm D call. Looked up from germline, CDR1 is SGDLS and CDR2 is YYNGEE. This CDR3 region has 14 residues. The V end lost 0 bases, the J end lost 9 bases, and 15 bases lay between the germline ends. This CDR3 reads CASSVVSEAGAQYF. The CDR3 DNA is TGTGCCAGCAGCGTAGTATCCGAGGCTGGGGCCCAGTACTTC.

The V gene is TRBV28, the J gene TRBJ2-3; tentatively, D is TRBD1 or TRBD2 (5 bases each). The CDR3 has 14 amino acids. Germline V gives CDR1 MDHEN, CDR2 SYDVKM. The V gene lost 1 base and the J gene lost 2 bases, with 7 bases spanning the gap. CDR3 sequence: CASSLSGATDTQYF. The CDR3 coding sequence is TGTGCCAGCAGTTTATCCGGGGCCACAGATACGCAGTATTTT.

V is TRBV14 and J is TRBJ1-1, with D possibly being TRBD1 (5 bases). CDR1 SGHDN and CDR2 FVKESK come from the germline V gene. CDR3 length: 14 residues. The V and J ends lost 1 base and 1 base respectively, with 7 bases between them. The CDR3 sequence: CASSQVGGNTEAFF. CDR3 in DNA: TGTGCCAGCAGCCAAGTGGGGGGGAACACTGAAGCTTTCTTT.

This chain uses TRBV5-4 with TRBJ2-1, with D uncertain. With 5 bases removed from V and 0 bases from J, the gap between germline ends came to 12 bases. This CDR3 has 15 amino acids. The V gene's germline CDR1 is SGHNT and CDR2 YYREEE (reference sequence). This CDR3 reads CASRPLQSSYNEQFF. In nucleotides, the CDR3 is TGTGCCAGCAGACCTCTACAATCCTCCTACAATGAGCAGTTCTTC. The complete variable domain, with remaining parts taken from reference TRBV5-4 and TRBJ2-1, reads ETGVTQSPTHLIKTRGQQVTLRCSSQSGHNTVSWYQQALGQGPQFIFQYYREEENGRGNFPPRFSGLQFPNYSSELNVNALELDDSALYLCASRPLQSSYNEQFFGPGTRLTVL.

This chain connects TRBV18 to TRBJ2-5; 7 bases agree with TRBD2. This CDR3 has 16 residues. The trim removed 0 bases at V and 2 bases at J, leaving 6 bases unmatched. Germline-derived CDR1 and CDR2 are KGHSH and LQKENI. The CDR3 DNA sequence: TGTGCCAGCTCACCACCGTATTCGGGGGGTCAAGAGACCCAGTACTTC. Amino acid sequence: CASSPPYSGGQETQYF.

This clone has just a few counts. CDR3 nucleotides: TGTGCCAGCAGTATGGGACGCCGATCACCCCTCCACTTT. Translation gives CASSMGRRSPLHF. This chain joins TRBV6-5 and TRBJ1-6; possible D gene TRBD1, 5 bases. The CDR3 is 13 amino acids. The V gene lost 5 bases and the J gene lost 10 bases, with 12 bases spanning the gap. The germline CDR1 and CDR2 sequences are MNHEY and SVGAGI.